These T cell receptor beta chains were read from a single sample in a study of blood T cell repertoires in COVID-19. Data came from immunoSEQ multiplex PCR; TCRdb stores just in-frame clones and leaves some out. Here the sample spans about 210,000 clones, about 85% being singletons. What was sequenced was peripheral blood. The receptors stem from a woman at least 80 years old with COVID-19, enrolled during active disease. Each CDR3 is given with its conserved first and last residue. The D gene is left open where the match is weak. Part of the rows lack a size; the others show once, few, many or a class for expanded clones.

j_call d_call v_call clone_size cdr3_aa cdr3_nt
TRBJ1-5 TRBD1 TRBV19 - CASSGTARNQPQHF TGTGCCAGTAGTGGGACAGCCCGCAATCAGCCCCAGCATTTT
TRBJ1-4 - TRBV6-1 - CASSESPFNEKLFF TGTGCCAGCAGTGAGAGTCCGTTCAATGAAAAACTGTTTTTT
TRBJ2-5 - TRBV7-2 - CASSSSGTQTQYF TGTGCCAGCAGCTCCTCCGGGACTCAGACCCAGTACTTC
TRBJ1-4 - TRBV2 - CASSGTATNEKLFF TGTGCCAGCAGTGGAACAGCAACTAATGAAAAACTGTTTTTT
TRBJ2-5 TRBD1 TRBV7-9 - CASSFQGTGGTAQYF TGTGCCAGCAGCTTCCAGGGGACAGGGGGTACGGCCCAGTACTTC
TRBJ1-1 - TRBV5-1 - CASSLGRELVNTEAFF TGCGCCAGCAGCTTGGGTAGGGAGTTAGTGAACACTGAAGCTTTCTTT
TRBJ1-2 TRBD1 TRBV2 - CASSPQDRGNYGYTF TGTGCCAGCAGCCCCCAGGACAGGGGTAACTATGGCTACACCTTC
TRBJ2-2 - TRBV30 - CAWSVTGWTGELFF TGTGCCTGGAGTGTAACAGGCTGGACCGGGGAGCTGTTTTTT
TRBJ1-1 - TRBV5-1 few CASSPIYGDRSEAFF TGCGCCAGCAGCCCCATCTATGGTGACAGGAGTGAAGCTTTCTTT
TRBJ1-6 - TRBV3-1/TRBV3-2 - CASSQSRDSPLHF TGTGCCAGCAGCCAAAGTCGCGATTCACCCCTCCACTTT
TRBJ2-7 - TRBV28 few CASSIGTMPYEQYF TGTGCCAGCAGCATTGGAACTATGCCCTACGAGCAGTACTTC
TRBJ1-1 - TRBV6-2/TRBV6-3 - CASSYSRRYTEAFF TGTGCCAGCAGTTACTCGAGGCGCTACACTGAAGCTTTCTTT
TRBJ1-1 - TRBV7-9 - CASSFDPRGMNTEAFF TGTGCCAGCAGCTTCGACCCGCGGGGGATGAACACTGAAGCTTTCTTT
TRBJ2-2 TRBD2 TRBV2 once CASSEDDLGLAGELFF TGTGCCAGCAGTGAAGACGATTTGGGACTAGCCGGGGAGCTGTTTTTT
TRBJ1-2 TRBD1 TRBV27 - CASSRAGDRANYGYTF TGTGCCAGCAGTCGAGCGGGGGACAGAGCTAACTATGGCTACACCTTC
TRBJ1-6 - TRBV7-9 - CASSLAGENSPLHF TGTGCCAGCAGCTTAGCTGGAGAGAATTCACCCCTCCACTTT
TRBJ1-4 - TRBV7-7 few CASSGGSQKLFF TGTGCCAGCAGCGGAGGATCTCAAAAACTGTTTTTT
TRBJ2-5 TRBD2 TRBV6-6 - CASSSSGETQYF TGTGCCAGCAGTTCTAGCGGGGAGACCCAGTACTTC
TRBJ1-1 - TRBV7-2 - CASSRAGGAFF TGTGCCAGCAGCCGCGCGGGGGGGGCTTTCTTT
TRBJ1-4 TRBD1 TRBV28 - CASSPSGTVEKLFF TGTGCCAGCAGTCCCTCCGGGACAGTTGAAAAACTGTTTTTT
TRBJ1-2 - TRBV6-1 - CASSEVGTTDGYTF TGTGCCAGCAGTGAAGTAGGGACAACCGATGGCTACACCTTC
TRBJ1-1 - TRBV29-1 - CSGAGQMNTEAFF TGCAGCGGGGCAGGGCAGATGAACACTGAAGCTTTCTTT
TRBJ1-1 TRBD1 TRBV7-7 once CASSLYQGANTEAFF TGTGCCAGCAGCTTATATCAGGGGGCGAACACTGAAGCTTTCTTT
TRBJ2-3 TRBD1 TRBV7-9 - CASSFPRDRVTDTQYF TGTGCCAGCAGCTTCCCCCGGGACAGGGTCACAGATACGCAGTATTTT
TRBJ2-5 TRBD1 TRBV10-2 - CASSGGTGGYETQYF TGCGCCAGCAGTGGGGGGACAGGGGGCTATGAGACCCAGTACTTC
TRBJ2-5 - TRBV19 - CASSMNGETQYF TGTGCCAGTAGTATGAACGGAGAGACCCAGTACTTC
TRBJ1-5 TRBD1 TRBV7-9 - CASSRTGQGDNQPQHF TGTGCCAGCAGCCGTACGGGACAGGGGGACAATCAGCCCCAGCATTTT
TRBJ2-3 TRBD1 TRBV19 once CATLQGGLGTDTQYF TGTGCCACCCTCCAAGGGGGCCTAGGCACAGATACGCAGTATTTT
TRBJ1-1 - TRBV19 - CASSTGLTSTEAFF TGTGCCAGTAGTACAGGGTTAACGAGCACTGAAGCTTTCTTT
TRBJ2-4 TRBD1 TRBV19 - CASSIGDSLGLAKNIQYF TGTGCCAGTAGTATAGGGGACAGTCTAGGGCTAGCCAAAAACATTCAGTACTTC
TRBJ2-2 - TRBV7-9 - CASSLGPGTGELFF TGTGCCAGCAGCTTAGGCCCGGGCACCGGGGAGCTGTTTTTT
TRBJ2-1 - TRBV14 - CASSQVGGPYNEQFF TGTGCCAGCAGCCAAGTGGGGGGGCCTTACAATGAGCAGTTCTTC
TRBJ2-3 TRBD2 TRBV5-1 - CASSGAGEADTQYF TGCGCCAGCAGCGGGGCGGGGGAAGCGGATACGCAGTATTTT
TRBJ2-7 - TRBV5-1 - CASSLDRAGQEQYF TGCGCCAGCAGCTTGGACAGGGCCGGCCAGGAGCAGTACTTC
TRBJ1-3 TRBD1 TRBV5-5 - CASSFEGAPGNTIYF TGTGCCAGCAGCTTTGAGGGGGCGCCCGGAAACACCATATATTTT
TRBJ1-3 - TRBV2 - CASSGQTSSGNTIYF TGTGCCAGCAGTGGACAGACCAGCTCTGGAAACACCATATATTTT
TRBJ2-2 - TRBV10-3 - CAITRDNTGELFF TGTGCCATCACCAGGGATAACACCGGGGAGCTGTTTTTT
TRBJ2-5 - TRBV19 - CASSQGSSEGETQYF TGTGCCAGTAGTCAGGGCAGCTCGGAGGGAGAGACCCAGTACTTC
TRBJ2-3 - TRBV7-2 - CASSGGGLGPDTQYF TGTGCCAGCAGCGGCGGAGGATTAGGGCCAGATACGCAGTATTTT
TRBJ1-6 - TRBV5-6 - CASSSVRGPNSPLHF TGTGCCAGCAGCTCAGTGCGGGGACCCAATTCACCCCTCCACTTT